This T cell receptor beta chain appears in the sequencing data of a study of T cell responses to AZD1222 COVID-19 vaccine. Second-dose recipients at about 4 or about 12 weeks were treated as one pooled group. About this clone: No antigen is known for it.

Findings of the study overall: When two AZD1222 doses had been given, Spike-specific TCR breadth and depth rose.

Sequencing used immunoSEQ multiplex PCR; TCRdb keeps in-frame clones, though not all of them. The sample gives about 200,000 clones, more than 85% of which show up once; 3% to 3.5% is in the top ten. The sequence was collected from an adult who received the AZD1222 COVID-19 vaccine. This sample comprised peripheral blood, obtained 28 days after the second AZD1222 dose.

The CDR3 reads CASSLVGTEETQYF. The CDR3 DNA is TGTGCCAGCAGCTTAGTTGGGACAGAAGAGACCCAGTACTTC. This chain connects TRBV7-9 to TRBJ2-5, with TRBD1 matching over 7 bases. Germline V gene lookup returns CDR1 SEHNR and CDR2 FQNEAQ (reference sequence). V lost 1 base, J lost 3 bases, and 2 bases stayed unmatched. The CDR3 has 14 amino acids. Drawing the rest from reference TRBV7-9 and TRBJ2-5, the complete variable domain is DTGVSQNPRHKITKRGQNVTFRCDPISEHNRLYWYRQTLGQGPEFLTYFQNEAQLEKSRLLSDRFSAERPKGSFSTLEIQRTEQGDSAMYLCASSLVGTEETQYFGPGTRLLVL.